This passage covers 22 T cell receptor beta chains from one sample sequenced in a study of CD8 T cells in ankylosing spondylitis. TCRdb processed the 5' RACE reads anew with MiXCR; each CDR3 protein has one entry. Of 200,000 to 300,000 distinct CDR3 sequences in the sample, under 30% were seen once. The sequenced sample was blood, either unsorted or a sorted T cell fraction (not recorded which). The receptors originated from a male donor with ankylosing spondylitis or in good health (not recorded which).

This clonotype has just a few counts. The chain employs TRBV6-5 and TRBJ1-4; D unclear. This CDR3 region has 12 residues. V was cut by 6 bases and J by 4 bases, with 6 bases left in between. Germline-derived CDR1 and CDR2 are MNHEY and SVGAGI. The chain's CDR3 is CASRQLNEKLFF. The CDR3 DNA is TGTGCCAGCAGACAGCTTAATGAAAAACTGTTTTTT.

The chain combines TRBV28 with TRBJ2-7; TRBD1 aligns across 7 bases. CDR1 MDHEN and CDR2 SYDVKM come from the germline V gene. CDR3 length: 13 amino acids. V shed 6 bases, J shed 2 bases, and the junction held 4 bases outside the gene matches. DNA of the CDR3: TGTGCCAGCAGCTCCACAGGGGCCTACGAGCAGTACTTC. It encodes CASSSTGAYEQYF.

The chain uses TRBV6-4 and TRBJ2-3; TRBD1 matches at 12 bases. With V trimmed by 2 bases and J by 5 bases, 5 bases remained unmatched. This CDR3 has 16 amino acids. Germline loops: CDR1 MRHNA, CDR2 SNTAGT. CDR3: CASSDRGQGAGDTQYF. In DNA form, the CDR3 reads TGTGCCAGCAGTGACCGGGGACAGGGGGCTGGAGATACGCAGTATTTT.

At least ten counts were recorded for this clonotype. The J gene is TRBJ2-3, the V gene TRBV4-1; the match to TRBD2 covers 7 bases. J was trimmed by 0 bases and V by 1 base; bases with no gene match: 10. Per germline, CDR1 MGHRA and CDR2 YSYEKL. The CDR3 has 18 amino acids. CDR3 amino acids: CASSQGRARRGSTDTQYF. CDR3 sequence (DNA): TGCGCCAGCAGCCAAGGACGGGCTCGGCGGGGGAGCACAGATACGCAGTATTTT.

The sample holds many counts of this clonotype. The chain couples TRBV5-5 to TRBJ1-1; no clear D gene. Germline V gives CDR1 SGHKS, CDR2 YYEKEE (reference sequence). The CDR3 spans 14 residues. V lost 0 bases to trimming and J lost 1 base, with 7 bases between them. This CDR3 reads CASSLGWGNTEAFF. CDR3 nucleotides: TGTGCCAGCAGCTTGGGGTGGGGGAACACTGAAGCTTTCTTT. Looking up the rest from reference TRBV5-5 and TRBJ1-1 gives the full variable domain: DAGVTQSPTHLIKTRGQQVTLRCSPISGHKSVSWYQQVLGQGPQFIFQYYEKEERGRGNFPDRFSARQFPNYSSELNVNALLLGDSALYLCASSLGWGNTEAFFGQGTRLTVV.

This clonotype was seen only a few times. This chain uses TRBV24-1 with TRBJ2-1; D not resolved. Germline CDR1 KGHDR, CDR2 SFDVKD. Between the trimmed V and J ends, which lost 3 bases and 5 bases, there was a span of 16 bases. This CDR3 has 16 residues. The CDR3 loop reads CATSDPSSSGDNEQFF. Here the CDR3 DNA reads TGTGCCACCAGTGATCCGTCCTCTTCGGGTGACAATGAGCAGTTCTTC.

This clonotype was detected only a few times. CDR3 sequence reads: CASSLTGGTSYEQYF. CDR3 in DNA: TGCGCCAGCAGCTTAACAGGGGGCACCTCCTACGAGCAGTACTTC. The genes are TRBV5-1 and TRBJ2-7; 9 bases are shared with TRBD1. Unmatched junction bases numbered 3, after V lost 2 bases and J lost 0 bases. CDR1 and CDR2 (germline): SGHRS, YFSETQ. The CDR3 sequence is 15 residues long.

The V and J genes are TRBV20-1 and TRBJ2-2; 10 bases align to TRBD1. With V trimmed by 0 bases and J by 4 bases, 8 bases remained unmatched. CDR3 size: 17 residues. Per germline, CDR1 DFQATT and CDR2 SNEGSKA (reference sequence). DNA for the CDR3: TGCAGTGCTAGAGATCTTCGACAGGGGGCGGGCACCGGGGAGCTGTTTTTT. Protein: CSARDLRQGAGTGELFF.

V gene TRBV7-3 combines with J gene TRBJ1-1; D gene ambiguous. Per the germline V gene, CDR1 is SGHTA and CDR2 is FQGTGA. This CDR3 comprises 15 residues. The V and J ends lost 1 base and 5 bases respectively, with 14 bases between them. The CDR3 bases are TGTGCCAGCAGCTTAAACCCGGGGATGGGAACTGAAGCTTTCTTT. It translates to CASSLNPGMGTEAFF.

There are a few counts of this clonotype. The chain is built from TRBV4-2 and TRBJ2-1, with TRBD2 identical over 9 bases. From germline, CDR1 is LGHNA and CDR2 YNFKEQ. CDR3 length: 15 residues. The V and J ends lost 1 base and 8 bases, in that order; junction bases with no gene match: 6. The CDR3 sequence is CASSQGRGGGDEQFF. The CDR3 DNA sequence: TGTGCCAGCAGCCAAGGTCGCGGGGGGGGCGATGAGCAGTTCTTC.

This clonotype was observed many times. The V gene is TRBV20-1, the J gene TRBJ1-4; a possible D gene is TRBD1 (6 bases). The V end lost 5 bases, the J end lost 7 bases, and 14 bases lay between the germline ends. Per germline, CDR1 DFQATT and CDR2 SNEGSKA (reference sequence). The CDR3 has 13 amino acids. CDR3 protein: CSALSGTLEKLFF. The CDR3 nucleotides are TGCAGTGCTCTCTCCGGGACACTTGAAAAACTGTTTTTT.

The chain uses TRBV14 and TRBJ1-2; D not certain. This CDR3 has 15 amino acids. Germline CDR1 and CDR2: SGHDN and FVKESK. V was clipped by 1 base and J by 6 bases, with 15 bases between them. The DNA of the CDR3 is TGTGCCAGCAGCCAAGGATTCATGGGCACGCATGGCTACACCTTC. It specifies CASSQGFMGTHGYTF.

The rearrangement links TRBV20-1 to TRBJ2-3; D gene ambiguous. CDR1 is DFQATT, CDR2 SNEGSKA, per germline (reference sequence). The CDR3 is 13 amino acids. The V end lost 6 bases, the J end lost 0 bases, and 10 bases lay between the germline ends. CDR3 DNA sequence: TGCAGTGCCCTAGTCGATAGCACAGATACGCAGTATTTT. It is translated as CSALVDSTDTQYF.

This clonotype was recorded a few times. The chain carries TRBV5-1 and TRBJ1-1; no clear D gene. The germline V gene has CDR1 SGHRS and CDR2 YFSETQ. The germline V and J ends were trimmed by 3 bases and 5 bases, with 11 bases remaining between them. This CDR3 comprises 13 residues. The CDR3 loop is CASSSQELTEAFF. The DNA of the CDR3 is TGCGCCAGCAGCTCACAAGAGCTGACTGAAGCTTTCTTT.

This chain connects TRBV12-3 or TRBV12-4 to TRBJ2-5; TRBD2 aligns across 11 bases. The length of the CDR3 is 17 residues. V shed 3 bases, J shed 4 bases, and the junction held 10 bases outside the gene matches. The CDR3 protein is CASSLASGGLVAETQYF. As DNA, the CDR3 is TGTGCCAGCAGTTTGGCTAGCGGGGGGCTCGTGGCAGAGACCCAGTACTTC.

This chain links TRBV20-1 with TRBJ2-7, with a possible D match to TRBD1 (5 bases). This CDR3 comprises 13 residues. Germline V gene sequence: CDR1 DFQATT, CDR2 SNEGSKA (reference sequence). Trimming stripped 4 bases from V and 2 bases from J, with 12 bases between. The CDR3 spells CSAKDQGTYEQYF. CDR3 bases: TGCAGTGCTAAAGATCAGGGAACCTACGAGCAGTACTTC.

This sequence joins TRBV20-1 and TRBJ1-5; D not certain. Germline CDR1 and CDR2: DFQATT and SNEGSKA (reference sequence). The CDR3 covers 13 residues. V was pared by 1 base and J by 5 bases, with 9 bases between. The CDR3 is CSARVGRDQPQHF. As DNA, the CDR3 is TGCAGTGCTAGAGTGGGTAGGGATCAGCCCCAGCATTTT.

This clonotype has a count of ten or more. This chain joins TRBV29-1 and TRBJ2-7, with D tentatively TRBD1 (5 bases). The CDR3 extends over 14 amino acids. The V gene's germline CDR1 is SQVTM and CDR2 ANQGSEA. The V end was cut by 5 bases, the J end by 2 bases, with 16 bases between. The CDR3 loop is CSVQGLGGAYEQYF. The CDR3 DNA sequence: TGCAGCGTTCAGGGTTTGGGCGGCGCCTACGAGCAGTACTTC.

J is TRBJ2-1 and V is TRBV9; a weak D match, TRBD1 (6 bases). The CDR3 has 13 amino acids. The germline CDR1 and CDR2 sequences are SGDLS and YYNGEE. V dropped 5 bases and J dropped 9 bases, with 15 bases sitting between them. CDR3 nucleotide sequence: TGTGCCAGCAGTTTTGCAGGGGTCGGTGAGCAGTTCTTC. Protein product: CASSFAGVGEQFF.

This clonotype was observed at least ten times. The chain is built from TRBV18 and TRBJ2-5, with 8 bases matching TRBD2. CDR1 is KGHSH and CDR2 is LQKENI in the germline V gene. Trimming cost V 2 bases and J 5 bases; bases outside gene matches: 10. The CDR3 spans 16 residues. DNA of the CDR3: TGTGCCAGCTCACCAAGCAGCGGACTAGCAGGGGAGACCCAGTACTTC. This gives the protein CASSPSSGLAGETQYF.

The genes are TRBV6-1 and TRBJ2-1, with D hard to call. V was clipped by 2 bases and J by 0 bases, with 8 bases between them. Germline V gene data show CDR1 as MNHNS and CDR2 as SASEGT. CDR3 length equals 15 residues. The CDR3 nucleotides read TGTGCCAGCAGTGAACAGCCAAACTCCTACAATGAGCAGTTCTTC. This sequence encodes CASSEQPNSYNEQFF.

CDR3 in amino acids: CASSYSTYGGTSYPNEQFF. In DNA form, the CDR3 reads TGTGCCAGCAGTTACTCGACGTACGGCGGGACTAGCTATCCCAATGAGCAGTTCTTC. This chain uses TRBV6-2 or TRBV6-3 with TRBJ2-1; 9 bases map to TRBD2. V lost 0 bases and J lost 6; bases outside the gene matches: 15. Germline-derived CDR1 and CDR2 are MNHEY and SVGEGT. This CDR3 is built from 19 residues.